This TCR beta chain was found in a study of T cell responses to AZD1222 COVID-19 vaccine. Findings and limits, study-wide: Reports say nearly half of spike-specific TCRs go after unmutated variant regions. Rises in breadth and depth of Spike-specific TCRs came after two AZD1222 doses. Spike as a whole was targeted by vaccine-associated CD4 TCRs, dominant at 160-218 and 743-854. Without day 14 samples, only post-peak T cell repertoires were studied.

A word on this clone: Its antigen is as yet unknown.

Some clones are missing from TCRdb's copy, which holds only in-frame ones; the method was immunoSEQ multiplex PCR. In the table there are some 110,000 clones, 70% to 90% of which are singletons. The germline gives CDR1 MGHDK, CDR2 SYGVNS. This CDR3 spans 14 amino acids. V lost 4 bases, J lost 2 bases, and 11 bases lay in between. J is TRBJ1-2 and V is TRBV25-1; D possibly corresponds to TRBD1 (6 bases). The sequence derives from an adult in good health. Sequenced material: peripheral blood, taken on day 0 of MenACWY control vaccination. CDR3 residues: CASSGQQGNYGYTF. The DNA of the CDR3 is TGTGCCAGCAGTGGCCAACAGGGCAACTATGGCTACACCTTC.